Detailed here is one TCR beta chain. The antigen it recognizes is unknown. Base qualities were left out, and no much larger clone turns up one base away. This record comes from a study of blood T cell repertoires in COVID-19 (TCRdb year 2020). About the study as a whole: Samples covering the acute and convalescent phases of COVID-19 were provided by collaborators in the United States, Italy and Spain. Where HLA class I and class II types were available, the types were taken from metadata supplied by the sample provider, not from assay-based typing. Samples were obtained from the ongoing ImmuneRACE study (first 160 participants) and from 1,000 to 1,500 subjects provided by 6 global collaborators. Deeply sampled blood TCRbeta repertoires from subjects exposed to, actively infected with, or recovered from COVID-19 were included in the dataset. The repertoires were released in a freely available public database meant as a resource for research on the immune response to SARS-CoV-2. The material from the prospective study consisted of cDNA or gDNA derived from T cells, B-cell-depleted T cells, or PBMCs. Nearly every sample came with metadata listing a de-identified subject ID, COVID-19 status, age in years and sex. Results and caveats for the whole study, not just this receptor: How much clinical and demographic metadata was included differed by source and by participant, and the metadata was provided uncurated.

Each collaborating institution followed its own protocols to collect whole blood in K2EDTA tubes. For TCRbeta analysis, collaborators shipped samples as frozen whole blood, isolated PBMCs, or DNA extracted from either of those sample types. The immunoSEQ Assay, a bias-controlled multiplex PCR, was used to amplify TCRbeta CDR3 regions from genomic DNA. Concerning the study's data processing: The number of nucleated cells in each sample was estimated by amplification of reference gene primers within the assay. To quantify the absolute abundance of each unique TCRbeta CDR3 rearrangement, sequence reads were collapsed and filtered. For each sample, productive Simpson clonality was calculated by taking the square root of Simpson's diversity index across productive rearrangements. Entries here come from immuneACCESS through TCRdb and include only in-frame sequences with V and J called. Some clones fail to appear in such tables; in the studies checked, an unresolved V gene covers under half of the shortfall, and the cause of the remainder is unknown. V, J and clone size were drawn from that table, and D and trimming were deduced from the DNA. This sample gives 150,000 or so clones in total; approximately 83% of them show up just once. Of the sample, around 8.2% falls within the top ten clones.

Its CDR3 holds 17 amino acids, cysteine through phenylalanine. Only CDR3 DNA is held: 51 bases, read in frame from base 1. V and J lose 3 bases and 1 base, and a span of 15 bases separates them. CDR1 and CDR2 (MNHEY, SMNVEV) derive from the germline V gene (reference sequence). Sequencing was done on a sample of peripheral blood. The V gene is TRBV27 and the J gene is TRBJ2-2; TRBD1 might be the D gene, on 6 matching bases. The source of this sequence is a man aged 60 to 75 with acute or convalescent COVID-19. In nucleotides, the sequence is TGTGCCAGCAGTTTGGGGTTGGGGACAAAGAACACCGGGGAGCTGTTTTTT. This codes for CASSLGLGTKNTGELFF.